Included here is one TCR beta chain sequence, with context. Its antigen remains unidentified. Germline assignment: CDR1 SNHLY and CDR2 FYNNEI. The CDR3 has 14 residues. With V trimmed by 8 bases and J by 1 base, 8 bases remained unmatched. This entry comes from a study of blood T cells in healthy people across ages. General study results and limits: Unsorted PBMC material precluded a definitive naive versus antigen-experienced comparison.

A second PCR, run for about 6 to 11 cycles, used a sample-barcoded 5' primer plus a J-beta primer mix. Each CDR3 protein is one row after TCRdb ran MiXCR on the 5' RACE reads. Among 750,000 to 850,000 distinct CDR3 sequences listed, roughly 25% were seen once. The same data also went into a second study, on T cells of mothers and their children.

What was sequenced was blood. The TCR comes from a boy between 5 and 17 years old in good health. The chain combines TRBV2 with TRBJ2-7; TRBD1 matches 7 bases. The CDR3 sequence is CASLLGQSSYEQYF. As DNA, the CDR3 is TGTGCCAGCTTGTTGGGACAGTCATCCTACGAGCAGTACTTC. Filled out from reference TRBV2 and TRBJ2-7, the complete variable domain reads EPEVTQTPSHQVTQMGQEVILRCVPISNHLYFYWYRQILGQKVEFLVSFYNNEISEKSEIFDDQFSVERPDGSNFTLKIRSTKLEDSAMYFCASLLGQSSYEQYFGPGTRLTVT.